This TCR beta chain was obtained from a study of cytomegalovirus exposure and HLA in healthy donors. V dropped 0 bases and J dropped 7 bases, with 16 bases sitting between them. The CDR3 runs to 15 residues. With 60 Vbeta and 13 Jbeta primers, the PCR was carried out. TCRdb's table, derived via immunoSEQ multiplex PCR, lists solely in-frame clones and lacks some. Counted here are 70,000 to 95,000 clones, approximately 65% occurring once; the ten biggest clones make up 4.5% to 5.5%. The chain uses TRBV5-3 and TRBJ1-2, with D perhaps TRBD1 (6 bases). TRBV5-3 is annotated as an ORF whose role is uncertain. Sequenced input: PBMCs. This TCR came from a woman in her twenties or thirties in good health and CMV-seropositive. CDR3: CARSLARGGCRGYTF. For the CDR3, the DNA is TGTGCCAGAAGCTTGGCCCGAGGGGGATGTCGTGGCTACACCTTC.